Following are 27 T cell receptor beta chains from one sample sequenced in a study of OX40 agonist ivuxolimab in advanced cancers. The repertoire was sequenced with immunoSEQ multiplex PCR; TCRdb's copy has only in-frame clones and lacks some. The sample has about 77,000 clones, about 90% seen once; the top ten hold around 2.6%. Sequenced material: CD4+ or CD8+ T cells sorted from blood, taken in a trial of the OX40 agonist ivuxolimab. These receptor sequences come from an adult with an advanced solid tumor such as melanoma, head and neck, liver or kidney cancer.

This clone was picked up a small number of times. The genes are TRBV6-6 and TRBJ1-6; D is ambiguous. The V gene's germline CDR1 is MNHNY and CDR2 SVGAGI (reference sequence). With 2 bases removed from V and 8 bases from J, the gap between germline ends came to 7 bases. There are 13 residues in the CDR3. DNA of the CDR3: TGTGCCAGCAGTTACCCCGCAGATTCACCCCTCCACTTT. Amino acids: CASSYPADSPLHF.

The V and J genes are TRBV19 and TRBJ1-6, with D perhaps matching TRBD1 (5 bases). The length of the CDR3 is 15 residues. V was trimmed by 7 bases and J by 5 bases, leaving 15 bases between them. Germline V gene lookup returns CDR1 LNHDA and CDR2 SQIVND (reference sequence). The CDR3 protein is CASTEQGQDNSPLHF. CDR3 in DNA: TGTGCCAGTACCGAGCAGGGTCAGGATAATTCACCCCTCCACTTT.

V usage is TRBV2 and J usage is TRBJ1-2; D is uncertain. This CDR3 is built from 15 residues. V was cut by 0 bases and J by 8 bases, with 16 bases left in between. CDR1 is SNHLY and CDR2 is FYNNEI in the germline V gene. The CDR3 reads CASSEAGSYLWGYTF. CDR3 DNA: TGTGCCAGCAGTGAAGCGGGCAGCTACCTATGGGGCTACACCTTC.

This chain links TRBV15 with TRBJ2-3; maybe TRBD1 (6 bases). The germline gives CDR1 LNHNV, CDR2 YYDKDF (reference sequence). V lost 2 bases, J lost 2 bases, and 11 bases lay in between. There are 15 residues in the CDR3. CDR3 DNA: TGTGCCACCAGCAGACCCGGGACATACACAGATACGCAGTATTTT. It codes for CATSRPGTYTDTQYF.

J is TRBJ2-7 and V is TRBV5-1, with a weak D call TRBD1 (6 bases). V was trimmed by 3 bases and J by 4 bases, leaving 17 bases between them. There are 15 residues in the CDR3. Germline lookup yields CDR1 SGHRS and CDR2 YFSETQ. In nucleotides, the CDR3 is TGCGCCAGCAGCTGGGGTGGGGACACGGGTTACGAGCAGTACTTC. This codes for CASSWGGDTGYEQYF.

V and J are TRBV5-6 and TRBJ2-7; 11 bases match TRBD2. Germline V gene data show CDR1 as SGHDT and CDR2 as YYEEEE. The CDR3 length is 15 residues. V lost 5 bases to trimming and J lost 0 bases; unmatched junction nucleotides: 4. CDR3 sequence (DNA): TGTGCCAGCAGGACCACTAGCGGGGGCTCCTACGAGCAGTACTTC. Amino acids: CASRTTSGGSYEQYF. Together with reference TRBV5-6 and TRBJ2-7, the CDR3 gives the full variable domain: DAGVTQSPTHLIKTRGQQVTLRCSPKSGHDTVSWYQQALGQGPQFIFQYYEEEERQRGNFPDRFSGHQFPNYSSELNVNALLLGDSALYLCASRTTSGGSYEQYFGPGTRLTVT.

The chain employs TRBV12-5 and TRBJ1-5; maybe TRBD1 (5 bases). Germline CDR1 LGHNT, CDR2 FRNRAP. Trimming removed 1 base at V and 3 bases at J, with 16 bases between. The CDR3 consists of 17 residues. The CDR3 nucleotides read TGTGCTAGTGGTTTGGATTTATTTGGGGCTATCAATCAGCCCCAGCATTTT. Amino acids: CASGLDLFGAINQPQHF. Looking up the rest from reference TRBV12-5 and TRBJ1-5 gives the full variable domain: DARVTQTPRHKVTEMGQEVTMRCQPILGHNTVFWYRQTMMQGLELLAYFRNRAPLDDSGMPKDRFSAEMPDATLATLKIQPSEPRDSAVYFCASGLDLFGAINQPQHFGDGTRLSIL.

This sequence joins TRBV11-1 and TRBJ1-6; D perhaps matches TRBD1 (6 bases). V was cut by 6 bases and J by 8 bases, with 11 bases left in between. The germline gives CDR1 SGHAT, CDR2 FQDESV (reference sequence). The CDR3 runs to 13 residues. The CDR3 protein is CASSDRSYSPLHF. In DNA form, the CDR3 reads TGTGCCAGCAGTGACAGGAGTTATTCACCCCTCCACTTT. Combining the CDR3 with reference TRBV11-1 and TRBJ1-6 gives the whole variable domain EAEVAQSPRYKITEKSQAVAFWCDPISGHATLYWYRQILGQGPELLVQFQDESVVDDSQLPKDRFSAERLKGVDSTLKIQPAELGDSAMYLCASSDRSYSPLHFGNGTRLTVT.

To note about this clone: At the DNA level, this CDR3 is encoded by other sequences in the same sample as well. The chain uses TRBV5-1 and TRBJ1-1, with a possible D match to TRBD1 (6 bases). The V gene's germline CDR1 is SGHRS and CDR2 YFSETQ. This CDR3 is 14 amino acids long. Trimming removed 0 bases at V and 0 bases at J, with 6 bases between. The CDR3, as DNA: TGCGCCAGCAGCTTGGGGGACATGAACACTGAAGCTTTCTTT. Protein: CASSLGDMNTEAFF.

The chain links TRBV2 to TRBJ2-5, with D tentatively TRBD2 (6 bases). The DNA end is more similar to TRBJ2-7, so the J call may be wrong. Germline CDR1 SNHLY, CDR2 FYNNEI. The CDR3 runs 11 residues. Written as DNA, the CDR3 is TGTGCCAGCCGGGAGCCCGGCGAGCAGTACTTC. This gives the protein CASREPGEQYF.

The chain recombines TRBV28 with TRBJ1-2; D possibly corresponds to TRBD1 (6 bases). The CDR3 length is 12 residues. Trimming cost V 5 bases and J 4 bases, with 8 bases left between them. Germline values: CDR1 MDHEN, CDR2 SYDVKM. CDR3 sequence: CASSGRGYGYTF. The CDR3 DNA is TGTGCCAGCAGTGGCAGGGGCTATGGCTACACCTTC.

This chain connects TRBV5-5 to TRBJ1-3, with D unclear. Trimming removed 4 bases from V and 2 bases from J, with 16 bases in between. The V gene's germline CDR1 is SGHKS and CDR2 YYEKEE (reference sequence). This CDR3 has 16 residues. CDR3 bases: TGTGCCAGCAGCGAGAGGAGGGAGAACCCTGGAAACACCATATATTTT. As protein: CASSERRENPGNTIYF. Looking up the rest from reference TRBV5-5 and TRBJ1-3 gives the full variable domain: DAGVTQSPTHLIKTRGQQVTLRCSPISGHKSVSWYQQVLGQGPQFIFQYYEKEERGRGNFPDRFSARQFPNYSSELNVNALLLGDSALYLCASSERRENPGNTIYFGEGSWLTVV.

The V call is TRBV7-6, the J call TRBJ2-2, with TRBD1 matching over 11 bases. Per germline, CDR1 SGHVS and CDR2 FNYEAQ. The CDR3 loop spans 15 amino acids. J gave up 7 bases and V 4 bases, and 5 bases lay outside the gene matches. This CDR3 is CASSSGQGAHGELFF. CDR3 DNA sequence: TGTGCCAGCAGCTCCGGACAGGGGGCACACGGGGAGCTGTTTTTT.

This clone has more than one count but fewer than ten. DNA for the CDR3: TGTGCCAGCAGTTCGGACAGGGCATTCTATGGCTACACCTTC. This translates into CASSSDRAFYGYTF. V gene TRBV2 combines with J gene TRBJ1-2; 8 bases match TRBD1. CDR1 is SNHLY and CDR2 is FYNNEI in the germline V gene. This CDR3 region has 14 residues. The junction had 6 bases not matched to a gene; V was cut back by 5 bases and J by 4 bases.

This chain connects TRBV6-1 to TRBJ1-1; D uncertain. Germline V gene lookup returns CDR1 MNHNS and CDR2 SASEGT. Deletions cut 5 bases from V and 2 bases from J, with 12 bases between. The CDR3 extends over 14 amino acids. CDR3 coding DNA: TGTGCCAGCAGTACTCCGGGTTTTAACACTGAAGCTTTCTTT. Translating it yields CASSTPGFNTEAFF.

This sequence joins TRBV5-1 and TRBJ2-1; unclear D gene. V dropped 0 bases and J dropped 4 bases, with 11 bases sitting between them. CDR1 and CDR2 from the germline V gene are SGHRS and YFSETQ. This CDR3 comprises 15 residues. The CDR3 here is CASSLDGPAYNEQFF. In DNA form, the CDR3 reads TGCGCCAGCAGCTTGGATGGGCCCGCGTACAATGAGCAGTTCTTC. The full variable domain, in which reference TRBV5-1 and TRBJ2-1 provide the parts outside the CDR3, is KAGVTQTPRYLIKTRGQQVTLSCSPISGHRSVSWYQQTPGQGLQFLFEYFSETQRNKGNFPGRFSGRQFSNSRSEMNVSTLELGDSALYLCASSLDGPAYNEQFFGPGTRLTVL.

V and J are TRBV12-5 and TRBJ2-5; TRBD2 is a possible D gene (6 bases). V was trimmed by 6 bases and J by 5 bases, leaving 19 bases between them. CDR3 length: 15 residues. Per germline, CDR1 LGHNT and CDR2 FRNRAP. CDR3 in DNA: TGTGCTAGTGGGGCTGGGGTTTTACGGGGGGAGACCCAGTACTTC. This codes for CASGAGVLRGETQYF.

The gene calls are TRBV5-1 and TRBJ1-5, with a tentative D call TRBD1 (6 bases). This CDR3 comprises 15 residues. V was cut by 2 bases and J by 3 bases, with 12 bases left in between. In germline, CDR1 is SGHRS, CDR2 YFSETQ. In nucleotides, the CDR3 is TGCGCCAGCAGCTTCGGTCCAGGGGCCAATCAGCCCCAGCATTTT. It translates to CASSFGPGANQPQHF. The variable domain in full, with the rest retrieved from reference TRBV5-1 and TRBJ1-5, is KAGVTQTPRYLIKTRGQQVTLSCSPISGHRSVSWYQQTPGQGLQFLFEYFSETQRNKGNFPGRFSGRQFSNSRSEMNVSTLELGDSALYLCASSFGPGANQPQHFGDGTRLSIL.

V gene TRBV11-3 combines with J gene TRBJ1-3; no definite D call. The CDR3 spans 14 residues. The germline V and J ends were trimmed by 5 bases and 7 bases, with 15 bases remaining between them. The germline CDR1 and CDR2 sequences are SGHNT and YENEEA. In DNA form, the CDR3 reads TGTGCCAGCAGCCCTCCGGGCCCCGCGAACACCATATATTTT. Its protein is CASSPPGPANTIYF.

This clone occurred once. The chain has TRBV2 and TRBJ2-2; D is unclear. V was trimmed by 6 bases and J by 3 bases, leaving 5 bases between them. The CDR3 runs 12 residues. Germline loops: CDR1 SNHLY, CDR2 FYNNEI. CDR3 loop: CASRFYTGELFF. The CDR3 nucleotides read TGTGCCAGCAGATTCTACACCGGGGAGCTGTTTTTT.

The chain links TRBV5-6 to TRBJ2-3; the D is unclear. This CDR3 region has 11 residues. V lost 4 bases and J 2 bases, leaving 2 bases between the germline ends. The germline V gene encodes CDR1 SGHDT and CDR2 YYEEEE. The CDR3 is CASSNTDTQYF. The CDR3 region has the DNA TGTGCCAGCAGCAACACAGATACGCAGTATTTT.

CDR3 DNA sequence: TGTGCCAGCAGCTTAGTCATGAACACTGAAGCTTTCTTT. It codes for CASSLVMNTEAFF. V gene TRBV5-5 combines with J gene TRBJ1-1, with no clear D. This CDR3 has 13 residues. CDR1 SGHKS and CDR2 YYEKEE come from the germline V gene (reference sequence). V dropped 2 bases and J dropped 0 bases, with 5 bases sitting between them.

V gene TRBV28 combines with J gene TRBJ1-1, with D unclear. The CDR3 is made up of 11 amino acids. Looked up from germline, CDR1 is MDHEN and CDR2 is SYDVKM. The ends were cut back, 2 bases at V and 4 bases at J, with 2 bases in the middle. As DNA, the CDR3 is TGTGCCAGCAGTTTAAGCACTGAAGCTTTCTTT. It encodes CASSLSTEAFF.

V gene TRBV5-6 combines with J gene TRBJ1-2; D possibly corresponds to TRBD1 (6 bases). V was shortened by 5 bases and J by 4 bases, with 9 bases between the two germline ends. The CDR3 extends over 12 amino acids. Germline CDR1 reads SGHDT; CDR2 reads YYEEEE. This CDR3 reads CASRWTVYGYTF. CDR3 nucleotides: TGTGCCAGCAGATGGACAGTCTATGGCTACACCTTC.

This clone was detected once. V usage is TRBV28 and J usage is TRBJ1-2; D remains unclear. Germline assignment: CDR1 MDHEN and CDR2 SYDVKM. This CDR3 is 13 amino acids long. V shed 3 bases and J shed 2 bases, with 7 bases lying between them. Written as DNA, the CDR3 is TGTGCCAGCAGTTTGGACCACAACTATGGCTACACCTTC. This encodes CASSLDHNYGYTF.

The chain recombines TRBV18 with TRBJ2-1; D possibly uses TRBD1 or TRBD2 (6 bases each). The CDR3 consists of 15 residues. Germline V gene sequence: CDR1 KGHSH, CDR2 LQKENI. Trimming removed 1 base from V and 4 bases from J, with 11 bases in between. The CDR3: CASSPQGGGYNEQFF. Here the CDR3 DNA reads TGTGCCAGCTCACCACAAGGAGGGGGGTACAATGAGCAGTTCTTC.

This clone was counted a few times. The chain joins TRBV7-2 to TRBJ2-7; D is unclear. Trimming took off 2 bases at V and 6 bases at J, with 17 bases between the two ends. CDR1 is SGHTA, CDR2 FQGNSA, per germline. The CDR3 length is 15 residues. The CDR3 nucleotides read TGTGCCAGCAGCTTAAACGCACGGCTCCTAGGCGAGCAGTACTTC. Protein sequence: CASSLNARLLGEQYF.